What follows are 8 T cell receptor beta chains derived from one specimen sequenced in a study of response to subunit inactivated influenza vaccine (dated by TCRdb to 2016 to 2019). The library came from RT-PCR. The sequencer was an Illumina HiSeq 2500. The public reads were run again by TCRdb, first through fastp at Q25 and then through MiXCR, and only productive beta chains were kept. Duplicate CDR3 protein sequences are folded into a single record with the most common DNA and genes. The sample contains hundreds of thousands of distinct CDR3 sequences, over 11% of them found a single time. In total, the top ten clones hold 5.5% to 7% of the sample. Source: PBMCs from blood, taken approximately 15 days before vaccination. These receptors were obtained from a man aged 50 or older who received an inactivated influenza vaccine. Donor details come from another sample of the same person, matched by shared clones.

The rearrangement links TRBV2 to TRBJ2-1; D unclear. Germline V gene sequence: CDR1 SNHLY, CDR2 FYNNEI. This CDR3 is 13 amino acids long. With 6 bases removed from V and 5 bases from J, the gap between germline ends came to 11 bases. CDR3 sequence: CASSARTNNEQFF. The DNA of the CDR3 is TGTGCCAGCAGCGCTAGGACCAACAATGAGCAGTTCTTC.

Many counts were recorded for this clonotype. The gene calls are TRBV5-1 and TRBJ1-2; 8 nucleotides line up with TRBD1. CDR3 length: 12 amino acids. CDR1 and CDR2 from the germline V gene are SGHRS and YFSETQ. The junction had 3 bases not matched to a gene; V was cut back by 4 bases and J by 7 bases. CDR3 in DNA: TGCGCCAGCAGCCTGGACAGGGCTGGCTACACCTTC. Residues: CASSLDRAGYTF.

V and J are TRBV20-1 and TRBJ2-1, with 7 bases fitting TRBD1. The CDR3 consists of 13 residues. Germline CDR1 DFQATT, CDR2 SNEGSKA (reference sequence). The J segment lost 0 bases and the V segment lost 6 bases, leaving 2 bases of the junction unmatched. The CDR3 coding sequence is TGCAGTGCAGGACAGGTCTCCTACAATGAGCAGTTCTTC. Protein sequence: CSAGQVSYNEQFF.

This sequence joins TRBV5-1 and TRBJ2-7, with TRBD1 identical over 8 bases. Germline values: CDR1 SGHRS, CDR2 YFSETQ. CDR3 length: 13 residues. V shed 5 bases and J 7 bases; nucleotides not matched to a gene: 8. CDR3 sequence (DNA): TGCGCCAGCAGGAAGGAGGACAGGGCGGAGCAGTACTTC. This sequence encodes CASRKEDRAEQYF.

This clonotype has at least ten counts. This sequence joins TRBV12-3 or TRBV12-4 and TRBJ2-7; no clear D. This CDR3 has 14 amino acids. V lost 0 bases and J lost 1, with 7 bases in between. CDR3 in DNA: TGTGCCAGCAGTTTAGCTGAGAAATCCTACGAGCAGTACTTC. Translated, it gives CASSLAEKSYEQYF.

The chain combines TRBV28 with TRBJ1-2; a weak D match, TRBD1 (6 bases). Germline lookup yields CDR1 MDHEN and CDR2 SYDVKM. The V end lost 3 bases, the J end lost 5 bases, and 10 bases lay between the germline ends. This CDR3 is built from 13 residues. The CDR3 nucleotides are TGTGCCAGCAGTTTGCCACAGGGTTATGGCTACACCTTC. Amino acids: CASSLPQGYGYTF.

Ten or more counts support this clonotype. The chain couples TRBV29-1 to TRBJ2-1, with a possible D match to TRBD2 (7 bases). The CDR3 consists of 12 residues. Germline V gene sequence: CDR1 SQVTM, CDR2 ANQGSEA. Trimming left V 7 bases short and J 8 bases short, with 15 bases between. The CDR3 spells CSGGLAADEQFF. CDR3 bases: TGCAGCGGGGGGCTAGCGGCTGATGAGCAGTTCTTC.

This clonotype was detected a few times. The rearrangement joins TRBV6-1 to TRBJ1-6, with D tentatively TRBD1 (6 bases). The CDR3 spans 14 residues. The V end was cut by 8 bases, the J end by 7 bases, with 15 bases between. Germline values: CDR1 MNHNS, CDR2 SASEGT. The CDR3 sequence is CASSTRGNNSPLHF. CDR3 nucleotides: TGTGCCAGCTCTACCAGGGGCAACAATTCACCCCTCCACTTT.